A selection of T cell receptor beta chains follows, all from one sample in a study of molecular identifiers for immune sequencing clone quantification. TCRdb reanalysed the PCR reads using MiXCR and keeps one entry per CDR3 protein. The sample consists of approximately 320,000 distinct CDR3 sequences, about 23% of them appearing once. The specimen was naive CD8+ T cells from blood, with Jurkat cell RNA spiked in. The receptors stem from a human donor in good health. Some libraries in this study had Jurkat cell RNA spiked in. The CDR3 runs from the conserved cysteine through the conserved F or W. A D gene is named only where the DNA matches it firmly. Clone size is not always given. Where it is, it says once, few, many or a class for expanded clones.

J gene: TRBJ2-7
V gene: TRBV7-9
D gene: TRBD2
clone size: NA
CDR3 DNA: TGTGCCAGCAGCACACCTGAGCGGGGGCACTACGAGCAGTACTTC
CDR3 protein: CASSTPERGHYEQYF

J gene: TRBJ2-1
V gene: TRBV6-5
D gene: NA
clone size: NA
CDR3 DNA: TGTGCCAGCAGTTCTGGGACTTCGCCAGTCTATGAGCAGTTCTTC
CDR3 protein: CASSSGTSPVYEQFF

J gene: TRBJ2-5
V gene: TRBV19
D gene: TRBD1
clone size: few
CDR3 DNA: TGTGCCAGTAGCCCTACCGGGACAGGCTTCTTGGAGGAGACCCAGTACTTC
CDR3 protein: CASSPTGTGFLEETQYF

J gene: TRBJ1-5
V gene: TRBV4-3
D gene: NA
clone size: NA
CDR3 DNA: TGCGCCAGCAGCCAAGATCGAGTGGCGTTTGGCAATCAGCCCCAGCATTTT
CDR3 protein: CASSQDRVAFGNQPQHF

J gene: TRBJ2-7
V gene: TRBV6-2/TRBV6-3
D gene: NA
clone size: NA
CDR3 DNA: TGTGCCAGCAGTTACGGCAGGGTCTACGAGCAGTACTTC
CDR3 protein: CASSYGRVYEQYF

J gene: TRBJ2-5
V gene: TRBV13
D gene: TRBD2
clone size: many
CDR3 DNA: TGTGCCAGCAGCCCAGGGACTAGCGGGAGCCGGACCCAGTACTTC
CDR3 protein: CASSPGTSGSRTQYF

J gene: TRBJ2-7
V gene: TRBV7-2
D gene: TRBD2
clone size: many
CDR3 DNA: TGTGCCAGCAGCCCGGCTAGCGGGAGCGACGAGCAGTACTTC
CDR3 protein: CASSPASGSDEQYF

J gene: TRBJ1-1
V gene: TRBV10-2
D gene: NA
clone size: NA
CDR3 DNA: TGCGCCAGCGCGGATCTAGGCCTTAACGCTGAAGCTTTCTTT
CDR3 protein: CASADLGLNAEAFF

J gene: TRBJ2-7
V gene: TRBV6-6
D gene: NA
clone size: NA
CDR3 DNA: TGTGCCAGCGGTTACTCGGGCCCCGAGCAGTACTTC
CDR3 protein: CASGYSGPEQYF

J gene: TRBJ2-1
V gene: TRBV15
D gene: TRBD1
clone size: NA
CDR3 DNA: TGTGCCACCACCGGAGAGACAGGGGACAATGAGCAGTTCTTC
CDR3 protein: CATTGETGDNEQFF

J gene: TRBJ2-7
V gene: TRBV5-6
D gene: NA
clone size: many
CDR3 DNA: TGTGCCAGCAGCTTGAGGTCCGGGGTATCCGAGCAGTACTTC
CDR3 protein: CASSLRSGVSEQYF

J gene: TRBJ2-7
V gene: TRBV12-3/TRBV12-4
D gene: NA
clone size: few
CDR3 DNA: TGTGCCAGCAGTTTATTTTTGGGGGCCCGCGAGCAGTACTTC
CDR3 protein: CASSLFLGAREQYF

J gene: TRBJ2-7
V gene: TRBV6-5
D gene: NA
clone size: many
CDR3 DNA: TGTGCCAGCAGTTACGACAGCACCTACGAGCAGTACTTC
CDR3 protein: CASSYDSTYEQYF

J gene: TRBJ2-7
V gene: TRBV20-1
D gene: NA
clone size: many
CDR3 DNA: TGCAGTGCTAGGGGACACAGGGAGGAGCAGTACTTC
CDR3 protein: CSARGHREEQYF

J gene: TRBJ1-1
V gene: TRBV6-5
D gene: NA
clone size: many
CDR3 DNA: TGTGCCAGCAGCCTCCAAGGCACTGAAGCTTTCTTT
CDR3 protein: CASSLQGTEAFF

J gene: TRBJ2-2
V gene: TRBV6-5
D gene: TRBD2
clone size: many
CDR3 DNA: TGTGCCAGCAGTTATAGCGGGGGATCAATTTACGGGGAGCTGTTTTTT
CDR3 protein: CASSYSGGSIYGELFF

J gene: TRBJ1-1
V gene: TRBV20-1
D gene: TRBD1
clone size: few
CDR3 DNA: TGCAGTGCTCGACAGGGGAACACTGAAGCTTTCTTT
CDR3 protein: CSARQGNTEAFF

J gene: TRBJ1-1
V gene: TRBV3-1
D gene: TRBD1
clone size: many
CDR3 DNA: TGTGCCAGCAGCCAAGTAGGGACAGGGGTTGAAGCTTTCTTT
CDR3 protein: CASSQVGTGVEAFF

J gene: TRBJ2-3
V gene: TRBV5-1
D gene: TRBD2
clone size: NA
CDR3 DNA: TGCGCCAGCAGCCTCCTCGGGGGGGCTGGCCCAGCTACGCAGTATTTT
CDR3 protein: CASSLLGGAGPATQYF

J gene: TRBJ2-7
V gene: TRBV3-1
D gene: TRBD1
clone size: NA
CDR3 DNA: TGTGCCAGCAGCCACCAAGCTGGGACAGTGGCCTACGAGCAGTACTTC
CDR3 protein: CASSHQAGTVAYEQYF

J gene: TRBJ1-4
V gene: TRBV9
D gene: NA
clone size: many
CDR3 DNA: TGTGCCAGCAGCGGGACCGACGAGGAAAAACTGTTTTTT
CDR3 protein: CASSGTDEEKLFF

J gene: TRBJ2-1
V gene: TRBV11-2
D gene: TRBD1
clone size: NA
CDR3 DNA: TGTGCCAGCAGCTCTCGGACAGGGGTGAGCTCCTACAATGAGCAGTTCTTC
CDR3 protein: CASSSRTGVSSYNEQFF

J gene: TRBJ2-7
V gene: TRBV29-1
D gene: TRBD1
clone size: NA
CDR3 DNA: TGCAGCGTTACCGGACAGGGCCTCTACGAGCAGTACTTC
CDR3 protein: CSVTGQGLYEQYF

J gene: TRBJ2-5
V gene: TRBV6-1
D gene: NA
clone size: many
CDR3 DNA: TGTGCCAGCTCAGTGTTCCAAGAGACCCAGTACTTC
CDR3 protein: CASSVFQETQYF

J gene: TRBJ2-1
V gene: TRBV9
D gene: TRBD1
clone size: few
CDR3 DNA: TGTGCCAGCAGCTCCCCCCTCAGGGGGAATGAGCAGTTCTTC
CDR3 protein: CASSSPLRGNEQFF

J gene: TRBJ2-1
V gene: TRBV6-6
D gene: NA
clone size: few
CDR3 DNA: TGTGCCAGCAGTTACTCGAATCGGGAACAAACCTACAATGAGCAGTTCTTC
CDR3 protein: CASSYSNREQTYNEQFF

J gene: TRBJ2-1
V gene: TRBV12-3/TRBV12-4
D gene: NA
clone size: few
CDR3 DNA: TGTGCCAGCAGTTTTGCTACAGCCTACAATGAGCAGTTCTTC
CDR3 protein: CASSFATAYNEQFF

J gene: TRBJ1-2
V gene: TRBV28
D gene: NA
clone size: NA
CDR3 DNA: TGTGCCAGCAGTGGGAGGTCGAGCTCTGGCTACACCTTC
CDR3 protein: CASSGRSSSGYTF

J gene: TRBJ2-6
V gene: TRBV27
D gene: NA
clone size: NA
CDR3 DNA: TGTGCCAGCAGCCACGTCACAGTATCTGGGGCCAACGTCCTGACTTTC
CDR3 protein: CASSHVTVSGANVLTF

J gene: TRBJ2-5
V gene: TRBV5-1
D gene: NA
clone size: NA
CDR3 DNA: NA
CDR3 protein: CASSLVGSGIESEYF

J gene: TRBJ2-7
V gene: TRBV11-1
D gene: TRBD1
clone size: NA
CDR3 DNA: TGTGCCAGCAGCGAGACTACGGGACAGTCCTACGAGCAGTACTTC
CDR3 protein: CASSETTGQSYEQYF

J gene: TRBJ2-3
V gene: TRBV20-1
D gene: NA
clone size: NA
CDR3 DNA: TGCAGTGCTGATTTCCCTACGCCCCCAGGTGCGCGGTGTTTT
CDR3 protein: CSADFPTPPGARCF

J gene: TRBJ2-7
V gene: TRBV24-1
D gene: NA
clone size: few
CDR3 DNA: TGTGCCACCAGGGGACCGAGCTTGTGGGGCTACGAGCAGTACTTC
CDR3 protein: CATRGPSLWGYEQYF

J gene: TRBJ2-5
V gene: TRBV6-6
D gene: NA
clone size: NA
CDR3 DNA: TGTGCCAGCAGATCGACAATACTCGCACGAGAGACCCAGTACTTC
CDR3 protein: CASRSTILARETQYF

J gene: TRBJ2-7
V gene: TRBV19
D gene: TRBD2
clone size: NA
CDR3 DNA: TGTGCCAGTAGTCCGAGCCTGGGACTAGCGGGCTACGAGCAGTACTTC
CDR3 protein: CASSPSLGLAGYEQYF

J gene: TRBJ2-4
V gene: TRBV5-6
D gene: NA
clone size: few
CDR3 DNA: TGTGCCAGCAGCGGCCGGACCATAGCCAAAAACATTCAGTACTTC
CDR3 protein: CASSGRTIAKNIQYF

J gene: TRBJ2-1
V gene: TRBV5-3
D gene: TRBD1
clone size: NA
CDR3 DNA: TGTGCCAGCAGCTTTACAGGGGGCGAGCAGCTCTTC
CDR3 protein: CASSFTGGEQLF

J gene: TRBJ2-7
V gene: TRBV19
D gene: TRBD1
clone size: NA
CDR3 DNA: TGTGCCAGTAGTATGGGGACAGGGGACGAGCAGTACTTC
CDR3 protein: CASSMGTGDEQYF

J gene: TRBJ2-3
V gene: TRBV27
D gene: NA
clone size: few
CDR3 DNA: TGTGCCAGCAGTTTATCAGCGGCCGGTTCAGATACGCAGTATTTT
CDR3 protein: CASSLSAAGSDTQYF

J gene: TRBJ2-5
V gene: TRBV6-4
D gene: NA
clone size: few
CDR3 DNA: TGTGCCAGCAGGGATCACAGGACCCGGATACAAGAGACCCAGTACTTC
CDR3 protein: CASRDHRTRIQETQYF

J gene: TRBJ2-7
V gene: TRBV4-3
D gene: NA
clone size: many
CDR3 DNA: TGCGCCAGCAGCCAAGATCGCGGGGGCGCCTACGAGCAGTACTTC
CDR3 protein: CASSQDRGGAYEQYF

J gene: TRBJ2-7
V gene: TRBV5-1
D gene: NA
clone size: many
CDR3 DNA: TGCGCCAGCAGCTGGTACGACAGCTCCTACGAGCAGTACTTC
CDR3 protein: CASSWYDSSYEQYF

J gene: TRBJ2-3
V gene: TRBV6-5
D gene: NA
clone size: NA
CDR3 DNA: TGTGCCAGCAGTTACGGGCCTTCTAGCACAGATACGCAGTATTTT
CDR3 protein: CASSYGPSSTDTQYF

J gene: TRBJ1-5
V gene: TRBV2
D gene: TRBD1
clone size: few
CDR3 DNA: TGTGCCAGCAGGGACAGGGTTAGCAATCAGCCCCAGCATTTT
CDR3 protein: CASRDRVSNQPQHF

J gene: TRBJ2-7
V gene: TRBV7-2
D gene: TRBD2
clone size: many
CDR3 DNA: TGTGCCAGCCGGCCTAGCGGGGTCGGGTACGAGCAGTACTTC
CDR3 protein: CASRPSGVGYEQYF

J gene: TRBJ2-7
V gene: TRBV2
D gene: NA
clone size: few
CDR3 DNA: TGTGCCAGCAGTCGGCAGGAGTCCTACGAGCAGTACTTC
CDR3 protein: CASSRQESYEQYF

J gene: TRBJ2-5
V gene: TRBV7-9
D gene: TRBD2
clone size: few
CDR3 DNA: TGTGCCAGCAGCTCGCGGACTAGCGGGAGCCTTGAGACCCAGTACTTC
CDR3 protein: CASSSRTSGSLETQYF

J gene: TRBJ2-7
V gene: TRBV4-1
D gene: TRBD2
clone size: NA
CDR3 DNA: TGCGCCAGCAGCCCTATAGCGGGGGGCCCCTCCTACGAGCAGTACTTC
CDR3 protein: CASSPIAGGPSYEQYF

J gene: TRBJ2-3
V gene: TRBV7-2
D gene: NA
clone size: NA
CDR3 DNA: TGTGCCAGCAGTTGGGGAGAGGAGGACCCAGATACGCCGTATTTT
CDR3 protein: CASSWGEEDPDTPYF

J gene: TRBJ2-3
V gene: TRBV7-7
D gene: TRBD2
clone size: few
CDR3 DNA: TGTGCTAGCAGCCGACTAGCGGGAGGTTTCACAGATACGCAGTATTTT
CDR3 protein: CASSRLAGGFTDTQYF

J gene: TRBJ2-3
V gene: TRBV5-1
D gene: NA
clone size: NA
CDR3 DNA: TGCGTCAGCCAGGAGTACGGCACAGATACGCAGTATTTT
CDR3 protein: CVSQEYGTDTQYF

J gene: TRBJ2-7
V gene: TRBV7-9
D gene: NA
clone size: once
CDR3 DNA: TGTGCCAGCAACTTGGCGGGGCGAGCCTACGAGCAGTACTTC
CDR3 protein: CASNLAGRAYEQYF